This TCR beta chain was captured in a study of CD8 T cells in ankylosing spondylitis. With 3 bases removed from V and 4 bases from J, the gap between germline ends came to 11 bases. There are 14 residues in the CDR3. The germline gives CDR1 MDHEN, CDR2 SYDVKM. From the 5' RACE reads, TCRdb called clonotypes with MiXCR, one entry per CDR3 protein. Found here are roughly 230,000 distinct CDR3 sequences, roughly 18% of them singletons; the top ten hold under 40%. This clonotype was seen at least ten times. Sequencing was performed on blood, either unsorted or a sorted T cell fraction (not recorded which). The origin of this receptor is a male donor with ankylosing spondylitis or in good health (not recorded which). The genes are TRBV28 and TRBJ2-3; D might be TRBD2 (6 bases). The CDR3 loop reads CASSFTGRSDTQYF. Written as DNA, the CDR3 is TGTGCCAGCAGTTTCACCGGGAGATCAGATACGCAGTATTTT.